This TCR beta chain derives from a study of early T cells in non-severe SARS-CoV-2 infection. Study-wide context: Sequencing was performed on bulk RNA from unsorted whole blood, leaving chains unpaired.

Germline CDR1 reads SGHAT; CDR2 reads FQNNGV. The CDR3 covers 17 residues. With V trimmed by 4 bases and J by 4 bases, 12 bases remained unmatched. Individual cDNA molecules were tagged with unique molecular identifiers. TCRdb independently ran MiXCR on the 5' RACE reads; one entry per CDR3 protein. Among 65,000 to 90,000 distinct CDR3 sequences, 12% were seen once, and the ten largest hold 3.5% to 5.5%. This clonotype came up a few times. The chain couples TRBV11-2 to TRBJ2-4; 8 nucleotides line up with TRBD2. The specimen was whole blood. The clonotype comes from an adult who was a healthcare worker with PCR-confirmed SARS-CoV-2 infection or an uninfected control (not recorded which). The CDR3 loop reads CASSSYRVRGGKNIQYF. DNA of the CDR3: TGTGCCAGCAGCTCATACAGGGTCCGGGGGGGTAAAAACATTCAGTACTTC.